Listed below are T cell receptor beta chains from one sample, sequenced in a study of tumor-infiltrating lymphocytes in primary liver carcinoma. TCRdb passed the multiplex PCR reads through MiXCR, listing each CDR3 protein once. There are approximately 330,000 distinct CDR3 sequences in the sample; 65% occur only once, and about 6.5% lies in the top ten. Material for sequencing was peripheral blood. The receptor source for this set is a man aged 35-49 years with primary liver carcinoma and hepatitis B virus infection. Each CDR3 is given with its conserved first and last residue. D genes are given only for firm matches. Clone size appears in some rows only: once, few, many, or a class for an expanded clone.

d_gene	v_gene	j_gene	abundance	CDR3nt	CDR3aa
TRBD1	TRBV11-2	TRBJ2-7	.	TGTGCCAGCTTAGCCCCACAGGGGTACGAGCAGTACTTC	CASLAPQGYEQYF
.	TRBV5-6	TRBJ2-1	.	TGTACCAGCACCACCTGGGGGGTAGGAACTACCAATGAGCAGTTCTTC	CTSTTWGVGTTNEQFF
.	TRBV14	TRBJ2-2	.	TGTGCCAGCAGCCAAGCCGCAGCGGAGCCTAACACCGGGGAGCTGTTTTTT	CASSQAAAEPNTGELFF
TRBD2	TRBV11-2	TRBJ2-7	many	TGTGCCAGCAGCTTAGCTGGGACTAGGGCTTCCGAGCAGTACTTC	CASSLAGTRASEQYF
.	TRBV6-6	TRBJ2-7	many	TGTGCCAGCAGTTACCTGCAGGGTGGGGTATACGAGCAGTACTTC	CASSYLQGGVYEQYF
.	TRBV30	TRBJ2-2	.	TGTGCCTGGAGTGCCAGCGGGCTCAACACCGGGGAGCTGTTTTTT	CAWSASGLNTGELFF
.	TRBV7-9	TRBJ2-2	.	TGTGCCAGCAGCTTAAGGAGTAACACCGGGGAGCTGTTTTTT	CASSLRSNTGELFF
.	TRBV6-6	TRBJ2-7	few	TGTGCCAGCAGTTACTCCGCGACGGACGCCCTCTCCTACGAGCAGTACTTC	CASSYSATDALSYEQYF
TRBD2	TRBV5-4	TRBJ2-3	.	TGTGCCGGCAGCCACTATAACGGACTAGCGGGAGTGACAGATACGCAGTATTTT	CAGSHYNGLAGVTDTQYF
TRBD1	TRBV29-1	TRBJ2-1	.	TGCAGCGTCAAGTCAGGGGGCGGCTACAATGAGCAGTTCTTC	CSVKSGGGYNEQFF
TRBD1	TRBV4-1	TRBJ1-1	.	TGCGCCAGCAGCCGTGAGGGACAGGGGGACACTGAAGCTTTCTTT	CASSREGQGDTEAFF
TRBD2	TRBV5-4	TRBJ2-1	.	TGTGCCAGCAGTCTAACTAGCGGGAGGGGCAATGAGCAGTTCTTC	CASSLTSGRGNEQFF
.	TRBV5-4	TRBJ1-4	many	TGTGCCAGCAGCTTGATGGGGTCAACTAATGAAAAACTGTTTTTT	CASSLMGSTNEKLFF
.	TRBV28	TRBJ2-7	.	TGTGTCAGCAGTTTAGTGCCAAGAACTGTCTACGAGCAGTACTTC	CVSSLVPRTVYEQYF
.	TRBV28	TRBJ2-1	.	TGTGCCAGCACCCCACGCAACGGGAGTAGGAACAATGAGCAGTTCTTC	CASTPRNGSRNNEQFF
TRBD1	TRBV5-5	TRBJ2-2	once	TGTGCCAGCAGCTTGGCGGGACAGGGAAGTCCCGGGGAGCTGTTTTTT	CASSLAGQGSPGELFF
.	TRBV6-2/TRBV6-3	TRBJ1-5	.	TGTGCCAGCACGGATTGGCAGCCCCAACATTTT	CASTDWQPQHF